This is a list of T cell receptor beta chains from one sample in a study of cytomegalovirus exposure and HLA in healthy donors. The assay was immunoSEQ multiplex PCR, and TCRdb's table has in-frame clones only and misses some. The sample lists some 80,000 clones, around 77% occurring once. The specimen sequenced was PBMCs. All receptors derive from a man aged 45-65 years in good health and CMV-seronegative. CDR3s include the opening cysteine and the closing phenylalanine or tryptophan. A D gene is named only where the DNA matches it firmly. Some rows mark clone size as missing; the rest say once, few, many or name a class of expanded clone.

abundance: once; d_gene: -; j_gene: TRBJ1-6; v_gene: TRBV14; CDR3aa: CASSQGWGLGDSPLHF; CDR3nt: TGTGCCAGCAGCCAAGGGTGGGGACTCGGGGATTCACCCCTCCACTTT
abundance: -; d_gene: -; j_gene: TRBJ1-6; v_gene: TRBV11-3; CDR3aa: CASSPGESYNSPLHF; CDR3nt: TGTGCCAGCAGTCCGGGAGAGTCCTATAATTCACCCCTCCACTTT
abundance: -; d_gene: -; j_gene: TRBJ2-2; v_gene: TRBV6-1; CDR3aa: CASSEALQRQPANTGELFF; CDR3nt: TGTGCCAGCAGTGAAGCGCTTCAGCGGCAGCCCGCGAACACCGGGGAGCTGTTTTTT
abundance: -; d_gene: -; j_gene: TRBJ1-2; v_gene: TRBV9; CDR3aa: CASRTQGTYGYTF; CDR3nt: TGTGCCAGCAGGACACAGGGAACCTATGGCTACACCTTC
abundance: -; d_gene: -; j_gene: TRBJ2-2; v_gene: TRBV2; CDR3aa: CASFRGFGELFF; CDR3nt: TGTGCCAGCTTCAGGGGTTTCGGGGAGCTGTTTTTT
abundance: -; d_gene: -; j_gene: TRBJ2-1; v_gene: TRBV6-1; CDR3aa: CASSRRSVGGAATFF; CDR3nt: TGTGCCAGCAGCCGTCGCTCGGTGGGGGGAGCGGCGACGTTCTTC
abundance: -; d_gene: TRBD1; j_gene: TRBJ1-4; v_gene: TRBV5-1; CDR3aa: CASSFPGQHATNEKLFF; CDR3nt: TGCGCCAGCAGCTTCCCGGGACAGCATGCAACTAATGAAAAACTGTTTTTT
abundance: -; d_gene: TRBD2; j_gene: TRBJ2-1; v_gene: TRBV15; CDR3aa: CATSRQRTSGGNEQFF; CDR3nt: TGTGCCACCAGCAGGCAGAGGACTAGCGGGGGCAATGAGCAGTTCTTC
abundance: -; d_gene: -; j_gene: TRBJ2-5; v_gene: TRBV5-1; CDR3aa: CASSSVQAQETQYF; CDR3nt: TGCGCCAGCTCCTCGGTACAGGCCCAAGAGACCCAGTACTTC
abundance: -; d_gene: -; j_gene: TRBJ2-3; v_gene: TRBV11-3; CDR3aa: CASGLRGADTQYF; CDR3nt: TGTGCCAGCGGCCTTAGAGGTGCAGATACGCAGTATTTT
abundance: once; d_gene: TRBD1; j_gene: TRBJ1-2; v_gene: TRBV7-2; CDR3aa: CASSPGTGGRTNYGYTF; CDR3nt: TGTGCCAGCAGCCCGGGGACAGGGGGCCGAACTAACTATGGCTACACCTTC
abundance: -; d_gene: -; j_gene: TRBJ2-1; v_gene: TRBV27; CDR3aa: CASSLGAEGAGRVNEQFF; CDR3nt: TGTGCCAGCAGTTTGGGGGCCGAGGGGGCGGGACGGGTCAATGAGCAGTTCTTC
abundance: -; d_gene: -; j_gene: TRBJ2-2; v_gene: TRBV27; CDR3aa: CASSSPGSGELFF; CDR3nt: TGTGCCAGCAGTTCTCCAGGGTCCGGGGAGCTGTTTTTT
abundance: -; d_gene: TRBD1; j_gene: TRBJ2-1; v_gene: TRBV2; CDR3aa: CASGLTGTGSQNEQFF; CDR3nt: TGTGCCAGCGGCTTAACCGGGACAGGAAGCCAGAATGAGCAGTTCTTC
abundance: -; d_gene: -; j_gene: TRBJ2-7; v_gene: TRBV14; CDR3aa: CASSQEPAADEQYF; CDR3nt: TGTGCCAGCAGCCAAGAACCAGCGGCGGACGAGCAGTACTTC
abundance: -; d_gene: TRBD1; j_gene: TRBJ1-6; v_gene: TRBV5-1; CDR3aa: CASRRTGEGSPLHF; CDR3nt: TGCGCCAGCAGGAGGACAGGGGAGGGTTCACCCCTCCACTTT
abundance: -; d_gene: -; j_gene: TRBJ1-6; v_gene: TRBV5-4; CDR3aa: CASSLRGRGSYNSPLHF; CDR3nt: TGTGCCAGCAGCTTGCGGGGACGGGGGTCCTATAATTCACCCCTCCACTTT
abundance: -; d_gene: -; j_gene: TRBJ1-1; v_gene: TRBV5-6; CDR3aa: CASSSAGWTVNTEAFF; CDR3nt: TGTGCCAGCAGCTCGGCTGGGTGGACAGTGAACACTGAAGCTTTCTTT
abundance: -; d_gene: -; j_gene: TRBJ1-5; v_gene: TRBV12-2; CDR3aa: CASRLCRCNQPQHF; CDR3nt: TGTGCAAGTCGCTTATGCCGGTGCAATCAGCCCCAGCATTTT
abundance: -; d_gene: TRBD1; j_gene: TRBJ2-7; v_gene: TRBV5-1; CDR3aa: CASSETGSGYEQYF; CDR3nt: TGCGCCAGCAGCGAGACAGGGTCAGGTTACGAGCAGTACTTC
abundance: -; d_gene: -; j_gene: TRBJ2-7; v_gene: TRBV5-1; CDR3aa: CASSYQGTHYEQYF; CDR3nt: TGCGCCAGCAGCTACCAGGGGACCCACTACGAGCAGTACTTC
abundance: -; d_gene: -; j_gene: TRBJ1-5; v_gene: TRBV28; CDR3aa: CASSLSVTGSHQGPQHF; CDR3nt: TGTGCCAGCAGTTTATCCGTGACAGGCTCTCATCAGGGGCCCCAGCATTTT
abundance: -; d_gene: -; j_gene: TRBJ1-6; v_gene: TRBV9; CDR3aa: CASSPDGQTNSPLHF; CDR3nt: TGTGCCAGCAGTCCCGATGGACAGACTAATTCACCCCTCCACTTT
abundance: once; d_gene: TRBD1; j_gene: TRBJ2-7; v_gene: TRBV28; CDR3aa: CASSLRQGALYEQYF; CDR3nt: TGTGCCAGCAGTTTAAGGCAGGGGGCCCTCTACGAGCAGTACTTC
abundance: -; d_gene: -; j_gene: TRBJ1-2; v_gene: TRBV19; CDR3aa: CASSLRPGEQVYGYTF; CDR3nt: TGTGCCAGTAGTCTCCGACCGGGAGAACAGGTCTATGGCTACACCTTC
abundance: -; d_gene: -; j_gene: TRBJ2-5; v_gene: TRBV9; CDR3aa: CASSSPPPGGGETQYF; CDR3nt: TGTGCCAGCAGCTCTCCCCCTCCGGGGGGCGGTGAGACCCAGTACTTC
abundance: -; d_gene: -; j_gene: TRBJ1-2; v_gene: TRBV10-1; CDR3aa: CASPPREGQNYGYTF; CDR3nt: TGCGCCAGTCCCCCCAGGGAGGGTCAGAACTATGGCTACACCTTC
abundance: few; d_gene: TRBD1; j_gene: TRBJ1-5; v_gene: TRBV19; CDR3aa: CASTTRDSTFYSNQPQHF; CDR3nt: TGTGCCAGTACCACCCGGGACAGCACATTTTATAGCAATCAGCCCCAGCATTTT
abundance: -; d_gene: TRBD1; j_gene: TRBJ1-2; v_gene: TRBV10-3; CDR3aa: CAISESRGTGGNGNGYTF; CDR3nt: TGTGCCATCAGTGAGTCTAGGGGAACAGGGGGCAACGGGAATGGCTACACCTTC
abundance: -; d_gene: TRBD2; j_gene: TRBJ2-7; v_gene: TRBV5-5; CDR3aa: CASSLGYLAGDVNYEQYF; CDR3nt: TGTGCCAGCAGCTTGGGGTATTTAGCGGGGGATGTTAACTACGAGCAGTACTTC
abundance: -; d_gene: -; j_gene: TRBJ1-2; v_gene: TRBV2; CDR3aa: CASSDDGDGYGYTF; CDR3nt: TGTGCCAGCAGTGACGACGGGGATGGTTATGGCTACACCTTC
abundance: -; d_gene: -; j_gene: TRBJ1-1; v_gene: TRBV5-1; CDR3aa: CASSLARGRGTEAFF; CDR3nt: TGCGCCAGCAGCTTGGCCAGGGGCCGGGGCACTGAAGCTTTCTTT
abundance: -; d_gene: TRBD2; j_gene: TRBJ2-3; v_gene: TRBV28; CDR3aa: CASSLRPGGSDTQYF; CDR3nt: TGTGCCAGCAGTTTACGGCCGGGGGGGTCAGATACGCAGTATTTT
abundance: -; d_gene: -; j_gene: TRBJ1-2; v_gene: TRBV29-1; CDR3aa: CSVVANEWGYTF; CDR3nt: TGCAGCGTTGTCGCCAATGAGTGGGGCTACACCTTC
abundance: few; d_gene: TRBD1; j_gene: TRBJ2-3; v_gene: TRBV5-1; CDR3aa: CASSWGQGRTGTDTQYF; CDR3nt: TGCGCCAGCAGCTGGGGACAGGGAAGAACAGGCACAGATACGCAGTATTTT
abundance: few; d_gene: TRBD2; j_gene: TRBJ2-3; v_gene: TRBV2; CDR3aa: CASSATRTSQYF; CDR3nt: TGTGCCAGCAGCGCAACAAGGACTAGCCAGTATTTT
abundance: -; d_gene: -; j_gene: TRBJ1-5; v_gene: TRBV30; CDR3aa: CAWSFQGRNQPQHF; CDR3nt: TGTGCCTGGAGTTTCCAGGGAAGAAATCAGCCCCAGCATTTT
abundance: -; d_gene: -; j_gene: TRBJ1-2; v_gene: TRBV7-9; CDR3aa: CSSSLGGAGGYTF; CDR3nt: TGTTCCAGCAGCTTAGGAGGGGCGGGAGGCTACACCTTC
abundance: -; d_gene: -; j_gene: TRBJ1-3; v_gene: TRBV15; CDR3aa: CATSWGPSGNTIYF; CDR3nt: TGTGCCACCAGTTGGGGGCCCTCTGGAAACACCATATATTTT
abundance: few; d_gene: -; j_gene: TRBJ1-1; v_gene: TRBV18; CDR3aa: CASSPRPDEAFF; CDR3nt: TGTGCCAGCTCACCGCGGCCAGATGAAGCTTTCTTT
abundance: -; d_gene: -; j_gene: TRBJ2-7; v_gene: TRBV13; CDR3aa: CASSLRRTASYEQYF; CDR3nt: TGTGCCAGCAGCTTACGAAGGACAGCCTCCTACGAGCAGTACTTC
abundance: -; d_gene: -; j_gene: TRBJ2-5; v_gene: TRBV27; CDR3aa: CASSLYSQETQYF; CDR3nt: TGTGCCAGCAGTTTGTACAGCCAAGAGACCCAGTACTTC
abundance: -; d_gene: -; j_gene: TRBJ1-5; v_gene: TRBV19; CDR3aa: CASTGGRDNQPQHF; CDR3nt: TGTGCCAGTACCGGAGGACGGGACAATCAGCCCCAGCATTTT
abundance: -; d_gene: TRBD1; j_gene: TRBJ1-5; v_gene: TRBV6-1; CDR3aa: CASSARGNWQPQHF; CDR3nt: TGTGCCAGCAGTGCCAGGGGGAACTGGCAGCCCCAGCATTTT
abundance: -; d_gene: TRBD1; j_gene: TRBJ2-2; v_gene: TRBV4-1; CDR3aa: CASSLDRDDGELFF; CDR3nt: TGCGCCAGCAGCCTGGACAGGGATGACGGGGAGCTGTTTTTT
abundance: -; d_gene: -; j_gene: TRBJ1-5; v_gene: TRBV5-1; CDR3aa: CASSFDGQPNQPQHF; CDR3nt: TGCGCCAGCAGCTTCGACGGACAGCCTAATCAGCCCCAGCATTTT
abundance: few; d_gene: -; j_gene: TRBJ1-6; v_gene: TRBV14; CDR3aa: CASSWEGSPLHF; CDR3nt: TGTGCCAGCAGCTGGGAGGGCTCACCCCTCCACTTT
abundance: -; d_gene: -; j_gene: TRBJ1-1; v_gene: TRBV5-1; CDR3aa: CASSQQGHTEAFF; CDR3nt: TGCGCCAGCAGCCAACAGGGCCACACTGAAGCTTTCTTT
abundance: -; d_gene: TRBD2; j_gene: TRBJ2-2; v_gene: TRBV7-8; CDR3aa: CASSLEAGVTTGELFF; CDR3nt: TGTGCCAGCAGCTTAGAGGCGGGGGTAACAACCGGGGAGCTGTTTTTT
abundance: -; d_gene: TRBD2; j_gene: TRBJ2-1; v_gene: TRBV7-8; CDR3aa: CASCPGGYNEQFF; CDR3nt: TGTGCCAGCTGTCCGGGGGGATACAATGAGCAGTTCTTC
abundance: -; d_gene: -; j_gene: TRBJ1-4; v_gene: TRBV19; CDR3aa: CASSIYHRGEKLFF; CDR3nt: TGTGCCAGTAGTATATACCATAGAGGGGAAAAACTGTTTTTT
abundance: -; d_gene: -; j_gene: TRBJ2-1; v_gene: TRBV5-6; CDR3aa: CASSLVTTTYNEQFF; CDR3nt: TGTGCCAGCAGCTTGGTTACAACCACATACAATGAGCAGTTCTTC
abundance: -; d_gene: -; j_gene: TRBJ2-5; v_gene: TRBV2; CDR3aa: CASISTLQETQYF; CDR3nt: TGTGCCAGCATATCGACTTTACAAGAGACCCAGTACTTC
abundance: -; d_gene: TRBD1; j_gene: TRBJ2-3; v_gene: TRBV29-1; CDR3aa: CSVRDSPSDTQYF; CDR3nt: TGCAGCGTCCGGGACAGCCCATCGGATACGCAGTATTTT